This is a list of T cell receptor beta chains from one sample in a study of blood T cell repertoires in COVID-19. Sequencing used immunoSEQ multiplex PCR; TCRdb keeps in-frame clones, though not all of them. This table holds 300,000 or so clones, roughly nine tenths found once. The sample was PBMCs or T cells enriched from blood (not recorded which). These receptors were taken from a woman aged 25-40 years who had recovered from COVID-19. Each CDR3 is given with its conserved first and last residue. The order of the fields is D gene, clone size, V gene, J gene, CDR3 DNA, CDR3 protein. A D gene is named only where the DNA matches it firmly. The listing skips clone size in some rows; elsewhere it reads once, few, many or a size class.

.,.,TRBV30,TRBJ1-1,TGTGCTGTGGGGGCTGGGACAGCTTTCTTT,CAVGAGTAFF
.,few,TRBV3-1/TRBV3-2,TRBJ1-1,TGTGCCAGCAGCCCAGGGGAATTGACTGAAGCTTTCTTT,CASSPGELTEAFF
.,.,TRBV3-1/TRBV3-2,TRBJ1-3,TGTGCCAGCAGCCAAGGTCCCCGGGTCCTAAACACCATATATTTT,CASSQGPRVLNTIYF
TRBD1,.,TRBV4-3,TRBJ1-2,TGCGCCAGCAGCCAACAACAGGGGTCAAACTATGGCTACACCTTC,CASSQQQGSNYGYTF
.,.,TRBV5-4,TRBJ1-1,TGTGCCAGCAGCTTGGGACAGGCTTTAAAGAACACTGAAGCTTTCTTT,CASSLGQALKNTEAFF
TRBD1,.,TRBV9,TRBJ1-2,TGTGCCAGCAGCGCGACAGCTGACAGGGGGCATGGCTACACCTTC,CASSATADRGHGYTF
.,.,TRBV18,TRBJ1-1,TGTGCCAGCTCACGAGGCATGAACACTGAAGCTTTCTTT,CASSRGMNTEAFF
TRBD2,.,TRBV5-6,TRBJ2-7,TGTGCCAGCAGCTTGTTTGGGGGACTACTCTCCTACGAGCAGTACTTC,CASSLFGGLLSYEQYF
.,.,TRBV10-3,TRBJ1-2,TGTGCCATCACCAGGGGCGATGGCTACACCTTC,CAITRGDGYTF
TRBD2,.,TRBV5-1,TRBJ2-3,TGCGCCAGCAGCTTGACTAGCGGGTCCCTCACAGATACGCAGTATTTT,CASSLTSGSLTDTQYF
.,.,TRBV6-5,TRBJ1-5,TGTGCCAGCAGTCCCGCGGGGGGCATCGGTCAGCCCCAGCATTTT,CASSPAGGIGQPQHF
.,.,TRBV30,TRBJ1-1,TGTGCCGGGTGGGCAGTTAACACTGAAGCTTTCTTT,CAGWAVNTEAFF
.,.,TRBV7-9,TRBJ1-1,TGTGCCAGCAGCTTAGCCCGGCAGGGTGCAGAAGCTTTCTTT,CASSLARQGAEAFF
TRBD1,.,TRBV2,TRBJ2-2,TGTGCCAGCAGATGGACAGGGGGGACCGGGGAGCTGTTTTTT,CASRWTGGTGELFF
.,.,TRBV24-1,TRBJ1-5,TGTGCCACCAGTGATTTTACACAGGGAGGCAATCAGCCCCAGCATTTT,CATSDFTQGGNQPQHF
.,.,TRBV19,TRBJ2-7,TGTGCCAGTCGACAGCCGAGCTCCTACGAGCAGTACTTC,CASRQPSSYEQYF
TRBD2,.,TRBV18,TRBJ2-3,TGTGCCAGCTCACCACTTCCAGCGGGGGGACCTTCTAGCACAGATACGCAGTATTTT,CASSPLPAGGPSSTDTQYF
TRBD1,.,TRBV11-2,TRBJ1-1,TGTGCCAGCAGCTTAATACCGGGACAGGGAGCTTTCTTT,CASSLIPGQGAFF
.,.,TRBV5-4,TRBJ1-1,TGTGCCAGCAGCTTGGCCAAGGGAGCGGGGGGTACTGAAGCTTTCTTT,CASSLAKGAGGTEAFF
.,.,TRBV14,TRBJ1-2,TGTGCCAGCAGCCAAGGTACAGGCTATGGCTACACCTTC,CASSQGTGYGYTF
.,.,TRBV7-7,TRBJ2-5,TGTGCTAGCAGCCAAAACTCAAAGCAGGGGCGGGAGACCCAGTACTTC,CASSQNSKQGRETQYF
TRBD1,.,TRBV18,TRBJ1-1,TGTGCCAGCTCAGCCGACCAGGGGGCTAACACTGAAGCTTTCTTT,CASSADQGANTEAFF
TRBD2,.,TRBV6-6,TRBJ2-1,TGTGCCAGCAGTGAGCGGGGGGCGTACAATGAGCAGTTCTTC,CASSERGAYNEQFF
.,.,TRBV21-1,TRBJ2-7,TGTGCCACCGTCTGGCCCTACGAGCAGTACTTC,CATVWPYEQYF
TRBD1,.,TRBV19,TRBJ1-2,TGTGCCAGTAGTGGGGACAGGAGCTACTATGGCTACACCTTC,CASSGDRSYYGYTF
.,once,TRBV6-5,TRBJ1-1,TGTGCCAGCAGTCCCCAGAGAGGGTCGGACACTGAAGCTTTCTTT,CASSPQRGSDTEAFF
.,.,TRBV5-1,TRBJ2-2,TGCGCCAGCAGATTGGTAGTCCTCCCAGGGCCGAACACCGGGGAGCTGTTTTTT,CASRLVVLPGPNTGELFF
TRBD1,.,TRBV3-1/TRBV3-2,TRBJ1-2,TGTGCCAGCAGCTTCCGGGACAGGGGGCTCAACTATGGCTACACCTTC,CASSFRDRGLNYGYTF
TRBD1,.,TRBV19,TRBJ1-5,TGTGCCAGTAGTATTTTGGGGACAGGCTGGTCGCATTTT,CASSILGTGWSHF
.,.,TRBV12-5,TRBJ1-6,TGTGCTAGTGGTTTGTACGGCCAGGGAAGCTCACCCCTCCACTTT,CASGLYGQGSSPLHF
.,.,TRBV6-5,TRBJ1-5,TGTGCCAGCATACCGGACATCGTCAATCAGCCCCAGCATTTT,CASIPDIVNQPQHF
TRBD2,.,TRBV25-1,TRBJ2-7,TGTGCCAGCAGGGCCGGGGGGGGCGGCGAGCAGTACTTC,CASRAGGGGEQYF
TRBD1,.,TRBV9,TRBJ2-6,TGTGCCAGCAACCGGGACAGACTCTCTGGGGCCAACGTCCTGACTTTC,CASNRDRLSGANVLTF
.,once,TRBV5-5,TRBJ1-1,TGTGCCAGCAGCTTGGAGGGCAGGGCGGTCACTGAAGCTTTCTTT,CASSLEGRAVTEAFF
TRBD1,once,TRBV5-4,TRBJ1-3,TGTGCCAGCAGCGGGACAGGGGTGAACACCATATATTTT,CASSGTGVNTIYF
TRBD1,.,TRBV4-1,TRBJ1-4,TGCGCCAGCAGCCAAAATGACAGGGGTAATGAAAAACTGTTTTTT,CASSQNDRGNEKLFF
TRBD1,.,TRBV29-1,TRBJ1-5,TGCAGCGTCGGGACAGGCAATCAGCCCCAGCATTTT,CSVGTGNQPQHF
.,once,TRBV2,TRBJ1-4,TGTGCCAGCAAGAGAGCGCCAACAACTAATGAAAAACTGTTTTTT,CASKRAPTTNEKLFF
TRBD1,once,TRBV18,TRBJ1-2,TGTGCCAGCTCACCGACAGGGGGCGACTATGGCTACACCTTC,CASSPTGGDYGYTF
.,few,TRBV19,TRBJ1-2,TGTGCCAGTAGTGAGTCTAACTATGGCTACACCTTC,CASSESNYGYTF
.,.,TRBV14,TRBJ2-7,TGTGCCAGCAGCCAAGATCTAAGGGGCGAGCAGTACTTC,CASSQDLRGEQYF
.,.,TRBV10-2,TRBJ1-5,TGCGCCAGCAGCACGAGACGGGATCAGCCCCAGCATTTT,CASSTRRDQPQHF
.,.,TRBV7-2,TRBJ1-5,TGTGCCAGCAGCTCCCTAGCTAATCAGCCCCAGCATTTT,CASSSLANQPQHF
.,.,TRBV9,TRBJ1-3,TGTGCCAGCAGCGTAGATCAGGGTCTCGCCGGAAACACCATATATTTT,CASSVDQGLAGNTIYF
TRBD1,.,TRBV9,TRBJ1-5,TGTGCCAGCAGCGAGGGACAGGGGGCAAGCAATCAGCCCCAGCATTTT,CASSEGQGASNQPQHF
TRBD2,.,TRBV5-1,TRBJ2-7,TGCGCCAGCAGCCCGGAGGGACTAGCGGGTGCCTACGAGCAGTACTTC,CASSPEGLAGAYEQYF
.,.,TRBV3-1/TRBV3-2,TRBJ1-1,TGTGCCAGCAGCCAATCGCGGCGTGGCGCCGCTTTCTTT,CASSQSRRGAAFF
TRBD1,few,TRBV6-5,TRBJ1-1,TGTGCCAGCATTGGACAGGTTCTCGCTGAAGCTTTCTTT,CASIGQVLAEAFF
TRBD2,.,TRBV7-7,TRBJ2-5,TGTGCTAGCAGCCACGGTCCAGCGGGGATCCAAGAGACCCAGTACTTC,CASSHGPAGIQETQYF
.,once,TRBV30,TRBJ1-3,TGTGCCTGGAGTAGAGTTAACACCATATATTTT,CAWSRVNTIYF
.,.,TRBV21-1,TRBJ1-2,TGTGCCAGCAGCAAAGCGCGGGACAGGGGTTATGGCTACACCTTC,CASSKARDRGYGYTF
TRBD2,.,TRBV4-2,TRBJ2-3,TGTGCCAGCAGCCAATGGCCTAGCGGGGGCATAGATACGCAGTATTTT,CASSQWPSGGIDTQYF
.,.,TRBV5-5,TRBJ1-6,TGTGCCAGCAGCTTGCGGGTGGAAAATTCACCCCTCCACTTT,CASSLRVENSPLHF
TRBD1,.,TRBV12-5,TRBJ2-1,TGTGCTAGTGGTTTACAGGGGTACAATTATCATGAGCAGTTCTTC,CASGLQGYNYHEQFF